This T cell receptor beta chain came from a study of OX40 agonist ivuxolimab in advanced cancers. V lost 2 bases and J 0 bases, leaving 7 bases between the germline ends. Germline assignment: CDR1 KGHSH and CDR2 LQKENI. The CDR3 has 15 residues. Profiled with immunoSEQ multiplex PCR; TCRdb holds only in-frame clones, not every one. The table shows about 93,000 clones, with under 95% occurring only once. The receptor comes from an adult with an advanced solid tumor such as melanoma, head and neck, liver or kidney cancer. This sequence joins TRBV18 and TRBJ1-4; D uncertain. The sample was CD4+ or CD8+ T cells sorted from blood, taken in a trial of the OX40 agonist ivuxolimab. The CDR3 region is CASSPGVATNEKLFF. The DNA for the CDR3 is TGTGCCAGCTCACCAGGGGTTGCAACTAATGAAAAACTGTTTTTT.